These 2 T cell receptor beta chains share one sample of origin, sequenced in a study of blood T cells in healthy people across ages. Then a second PCR, running roughly 7 to 11 cycles, was carried out with a sample-barcoded 5' primer and a J-beta primer mix. TCRdb reanalysed the 5' RACE reads using MiXCR and keeps one entry per CDR3 protein. The sample has about 670,000 distinct CDR3 sequences, over 40% seen once; the top ten hold 30%. Sequencing was performed on blood. The receptors derive from a man older than 75 in good health.

In its sample, this clonotype was seen a few times. The chain joins TRBV24-1 to TRBJ2-3, with a tentative D call TRBD2 (5 bases). The CDR3 has 15 amino acids. The V end was cut by 4 bases, the J end by 0 bases, with 10 bases between. From germline, CDR1 is KGHDR and CDR2 SFDVKD. CDR3 sequence (DNA): TGTGCCACCAGTGACCCGGGAACCAGCACAGATACGCAGTATTTT. It translates to CATSDPGTSTDTQYF.

This sequence joins TRBV3-1 and TRBJ1-4; weak D call: TRBD1 (5 bases). Germline V gives CDR1 LGHDT, CDR2 YNNKEL (reference sequence). Trimming left V 3 bases short and J 0 bases short, with 11 bases between. The CDR3 runs 16 residues. CDR3 DNA sequence: TGTGCCAGCAGCCAGCCGGGACGCTCAACTAATGAAAAACTGTTTTTT. As protein: CASSQPGRSTNEKLFF.